This T cell receptor beta chain was retrieved from a study of T cells in Graves' hyperthyroidism and ophthalmopathy. As concerns this clonotype: Its antigen is unidentified.

Study results and limitations: In validation, the model predicted ophthalmopathy. These predictions came a median about 6.5 months before onset.

What was amplified from RNA transcripts were TCR beta CDR3 regions. TCR CDR3 underwent first-round RT-PCR with the HTBI primer set. In TCRdb, the multiplex PCR reads were re-called with MiXCR into one record per CDR3 protein. In the table there are 560,000 or so distinct CDR3 sequences, about 20% of which are singletons. The CDR3 runs 14 residues. Germline values: CDR1 SGHRS, CDR2 YFSETQ. V gave up 2 bases and J gave up 1 base, with 9 bases separating them. The clonotype was recovered from a man aged 40-55 years with Graves' ophthalmopathy. The chain couples TRBV5-1 to TRBJ2-5; maybe TRBD1 (5 bases). The sequencing input was blood. The CDR3 is CASSLRQIQETQYF. In nucleotides, the CDR3 is TGCGCCAGCAGCTTACGACAGATCCAAGAGACCCAGTACTTC.